This T cell receptor (beta chain) originates from a study of blood T cell repertoires in COVID-19. About the study: The origin of the acute and convalescent COVID-19 samples was the United States, Italy and Spain.

TCRdb's copy holds only in-frame clones and misses some; the assay was immunoSEQ multiplex PCR. The top ten clones hold 9.1% of a sample with around 250,000 clones, 70% to 90% of them seen once. Residents of 24 US areas, aged about 18 to 95 years, made up the participants. Assignments of participants to cohorts depended upon their own reported clinical history. The CDR3 totals 16 residues. Trimming removed 0 bases at V and 1 base at J, with 9 bases between. Germline V gives CDR1 SGHTA, CDR2 FQGNSA. This sequence originates from a woman aged 45-65 years with acute COVID-19. Sequencing was carried out using PBMCs or T cells enriched from blood (not recorded which). The gene calls are TRBV7-2 and TRBJ1-4, with D perhaps matching TRBD1 (6 bases). CDR3 region: CASSLAGTITNEKLFF. The DNA for the CDR3 is TGTGCCAGCAGCTTAGCGGGGACAATAACTAATGAAAAACTGTTTTTT. Full variable domain (remainder filled in from reference TRBV7-2 and TRBJ1-4): GAGVSQSPSNKVTEKGKDVELRCDPISGHTALYWYRQSLGQGLEFLIYFQGNSAPDKSGLPSDRFSAERTGGSVSTLTIQRTQQEDSAVYLCASSLAGTITNEKLFFGSGTQLSVL.